Shown below are 32 T cell receptor beta chains from a single sample sequenced in a study of T cells in Graves' hyperthyroidism and ophthalmopathy. What was amplified from RNA transcripts were TCR beta CDR3 regions. Researchers ran a first-round RT-PCR on the TCR CDR3 using the HTBI primer set. TCRdb analysed the multiplex PCR reads with MiXCR anew, one entry per CDR3 protein. The sample lists more than 350,000 distinct CDR3 sequences, approximately 16% seen once, with approximately 19% in the top ten. The sequenced material came from blood. The receptor set was obtained from a woman aged 55 to 70 with Graves' ophthalmopathy.

There are many counts of this clonotype. The chain has TRBV20-1 and TRBJ2-7; TRBD1 matches 10 bases. V gave up 3 bases and J gave up 5 bases; unmatched junction bases: 7. Germline CDR1 and CDR2: DFQATT and SNEGSKA (reference sequence). This CDR3 contains 14 residues. The CDR3 region has the DNA TGCAGTGCTAGTGACGGTGGACAGGGGGACGAGCAGTACTTC. This gives the protein CSASDGGQGDEQYF.

This clonotype was detected a few times. The chain has TRBV9 and TRBJ2-5; D uncertain. This CDR3 is 12 amino acids long. The germline V gene has CDR1 SGDLS and CDR2 YYNGEE. Trimming pared 4 bases from V and 1 base from J, leaving 5 bases between. The CDR3 DNA follows: TGTGCCAGCAGCAGTTTCCAAGAGACCCAGTACTTC. Protein product: CASSSFQETQYF.

This clonotype was detected ten times or more. V gene TRBV29-1 combines with J gene TRBJ1-2, with D perhaps matching TRBD1 (6 bases). Germline CDR1 is SQVTM and CDR2 is ANQGSEA. Trimming took 6 bases from V and 4 from J, leaving 12 bases between them. The CDR3 totals 12 residues. The CDR3 region has the DNA TGCAGCGTCAAGGGGGGGAGCTATGGCTACACCTTC. Its translation: CSVKGGSYGYTF.

This clonotype was counted ten times or more. The chain employs TRBV18 and TRBJ2-7; D is uncertain. CDR3 size: 14 residues. The V and J ends lost 4 bases and 5 bases respectively, with 15 bases between them. Germline V gives CDR1 KGHSH, CDR2 LQKENI. The CDR3 is CASSRDQVPDEQYF. The CDR3 nucleotides read TGTGCCAGCTCACGGGATCAGGTCCCTGACGAGCAGTACTTC.

This clonotype has a count of ten or more. This rearrangement joins TRBV27 to TRBJ1-6; weak D call: TRBD1 (5 bases). Trimming removed 4 bases from V and 10 bases from J, with 11 bases in between. The length of the CDR3 is 13 residues. CDR1 and CDR2 from the germline V gene are MNHEY and SMNVEV (reference sequence). This CDR3 is CASSSSGHSPLHF. CDR3 in DNA: TGTGCCAGCAGTTCCTCAGGGCACTCACCCCTCCACTTT.

The chain employs TRBV29-1 and TRBJ1-3; possibly TRBD1 for D (5 bases). Germline V gives CDR1 SQVTM, CDR2 ANQGSEA. The CDR3 totals 13 residues. The germline V and J ends were trimmed by 4 bases and 0 bases, with 7 bases remaining between them. The CDR3 DNA sequence: TGCAGCGTTGCGGGGGGCTCTGGAAACACCATATATTTT. Protein sequence: CSVAGGSGNTIYF.

This clonotype was seen ten or more times. The CDR3 DNA follows: TGTGCCAGCAGCCAACGCCGGGACAGGGCGTACGAGCAGTACTTC. It codes for CASSQRRDRAYEQYF. V and J are TRBV3-1 and TRBJ2-7; 9 nucleotides line up with TRBD1. The CDR3 has 15 amino acids. Germline V CDR1 and CDR2: LGHDT, YNNKEL (reference sequence). V dropped 2 bases and J dropped 4; count of bases not matched to a gene: 6.

The V and J genes are TRBV20-1 and TRBJ1-4; D is unclear. V dropped 0 bases and J dropped 2 bases, with 13 bases sitting between them. Germline V gives CDR1 DFQATT, CDR2 SNEGSKA (reference sequence). The CDR3 consists of 16 residues. CDR3 amino acids: CSARDKVFNTNEKLFF. The CDR3 DNA is TGCAGTGCTAGAGATAAGGTTTTTAACACTAATGAAAAACTGTTTTTT.

This clonotype has a count of ten or more. V and J are TRBV20-1 and TRBJ2-7; D remains ambiguous. The CDR3 contains 11 residues. Trimming stripped 7 bases from V and 4 bases from J, with 11 bases between. The germline CDR1 and CDR2 sequences are DFQATT and SNEGSKA (reference sequence). The CDR3 DNA reads as TGCAGTGTGGGCGCGCGGTACGAGCAGTACTTC. Protein product: CSVGARYEQYF.

The V call is TRBV7-9, the J call TRBJ1-1; D is perhaps TRBD1 (5 bases). The V and J ends lost 5 bases and 4 bases respectively, with 20 bases between them. CDR3 length: 16 residues. CDR1 and CDR2 from the germline V gene are SEHNR and FQNEAQ (reference sequence). The CDR3 reads CASSPLMGPGSTEAFF. The CDR3 nucleotides read TGTGCCAGCAGCCCCCTCATGGGACCAGGGAGCACTGAAGCTTTCTTT.

In its sample, this clonotype was seen a few times. The rearrangement links TRBV19 to TRBJ2-7; 7 nucleotides match TRBD1. V trimming: 8 bases; J trimming: 3 bases; junction bases outside the gene matches: 7. This CDR3 is built from 13 residues. CDR1 and CDR2 from the germline V gene are LNHDA and SQIVND (reference sequence). The CDR3 nucleotides read TGTGCCAGTGCAGGGGGAACTTTCTACGAGCAGTACTTC. It yields the protein CASAGGTFYEQYF. The complete variable domain, with remaining parts taken from reference TRBV19 and TRBJ2-7, reads DGGITQSPKYLFRKEGQNVTLSCEQNLNHDAMYWYRQDPGQGLRLIYYSQIVNDFQKGDIAEGYSVSREKKESFPLTVTSAQKNPTAFYLCASAGGTFYEQYFGPGTRLTVT.

Details on this clonotype: At one end the junction does not follow the germline gene, possibly because of a read error. This chain connects TRBV7-7 to TRBJ2-7, with D perhaps matching TRBD1 (6 bases). The CDR3 consists of 16 residues. CDR1 and CDR2 (germline): SSHAT, FNYEAQ (reference sequence). This chain's CDR3 is CASSLGADTGSYEQYF. The CDR3 nucleotides are TGTGCTAGCAGCTTAGGGGCTGATACAGGGTCCTACGAGCAGTACTTC. The full variable domain, in which reference TRBV7-7 and TRBJ2-7 provide the parts outside the CDR3, is GAGVSQSPRYKVTKRGQDVTLRCDPISSHATLYWYQQALGQGPEFLTYFNYEAQPDKSGLPSDRFSAERPEGSISTLTIQRTEQRDSAMYRCASSLGADTGSYEQYFGPGTRLTVT.

The chain is built from TRBV7-9 and TRBJ2-7; the match to TRBD2 covers 13 bases. J lost 7 bases, V lost 8 bases, and 8 bases had no gene match. CDR1 is SEHNR, CDR2 FQNEAQ, per germline (reference sequence). The CDR3 runs to 14 residues. CDR3 bases: TGTGCCAGCTGCGCCGGACTAGCGGGAGATGAGCAGTACTTC. This sequence encodes CASCAGLAGDEQYF.

Ten or more counts support this clonotype. This chain connects TRBV5-1 to TRBJ2-5; 13 bases fit TRBD2. CDR3 length: 18 amino acids. Germline V lookup: CDR1 SGHRS, CDR2 YFSETQ. With V trimmed by 3 bases and J by 5 bases, 13 bases remained unmatched. Here the CDR3 DNA reads TGCGCCAGCAGCTCGACCGGGACTAGCGGGAATCGGGGCGAGACCCAGTACTTC. Protein sequence: CASSSTGTSGNRGETQYF.

This clonotype was seen at least ten times. The V call is TRBV20-1, the J call TRBJ2-5; 7 bases are shared with TRBD2. The J segment lost 2 bases and the V segment lost 4 bases, leaving 7 bases of the junction unmatched. Germline V gives CDR1 DFQATT, CDR2 SNEGSKA (reference sequence). The CDR3 extends over 14 amino acids. The CDR3 is CSAKFLAAQETQYF. CDR3 bases: TGCAGTGCTAAGTTCCTAGCGGCACAAGAGACCCAGTACTTC.

The chain combines TRBV6-1 with TRBJ2-7; D gene unclear. Trimming shortened V by 5 bases and J by 3 bases, and 11 bases separated the two germline ends. CDR1 and CDR2 (germline): MNHNS, SASEGT. There are 13 residues in the CDR3. In nucleotides, the CDR3 is TGTGCCAGCAGTACGGCCCCTTACTACGAGCAGTACTTC. Protein: CASSTAPYYEQYF.

This clonotype was recorded many times. The genes are TRBV5-1 and TRBJ2-3; the D is unclear. Germline V gene lookup returns CDR1 SGHRS and CDR2 YFSETQ. This CDR3 region has 15 residues. Trimming took 0 bases from V and 2 from J, leaving 10 bases between them. CDR3 in amino acids: CASSLEGVVTDTQYF. In DNA form, the CDR3 reads TGCGCCAGCAGCTTGGAGGGTGTTGTCACAGATACGCAGTATTTT.

This clonotype was observed at least ten times. The genes are TRBV14 and TRBJ2-1; a weak D match, TRBD1 (6 bases). Trimming took off 0 bases at V and 4 bases at J, with 10 bases between the two ends. The V gene's germline CDR1 is SGHDN and CDR2 FVKESK. The length of the CDR3 is 15 residues. The CDR3 DNA sequence: TGTGCCAGCAGCCAAGATACAGGGAAATACAATGAGCAGTTCTTC. Translated, it gives CASSQDTGKYNEQFF.

This clonotype came up a few times. The chain employs TRBV5-5 and TRBJ2-1; D possibly corresponds to TRBD2 (5 bases). Germline loops: CDR1 SGHKS, CDR2 YYEKEE (reference sequence). The CDR3 loop spans 17 amino acids. V lost 4 bases and J 1 base, leaving 18 bases between the germline ends. CDR3 sequence: CASSPILTSGSYNEQFF. The CDR3 DNA sequence: TGTGCCAGCAGCCCCATCTTGACGAGCGGATCCTACAATGAGCAGTTCTTC.

The chain recombines TRBV29-1 with TRBJ2-5; 7 nucleotides match TRBD2. CDR1 and CDR2 from the germline V gene are SQVTM and ANQGSEA. Losses at the gene ends were 5 bases for V and 5 bases for J; bases not matched to a gene: 8. The CDR3 extends over 13 amino acids. The CDR3 sequence: CSVRGSLGETQYF. The CDR3 DNA reads as TGCAGCGTTCGCGGGAGTCTAGGGGAGACCCAGTACTTC.

This clonotype was recorded at least ten times. V usage is TRBV3-1 and J usage is TRBJ1-1; 7 bases line up with TRBD1. The CDR3 runs to 15 residues. CDR1 and CDR2 from the germline V gene are LGHDT and YNNKEL (reference sequence). With V trimmed by 1 base and J by 6 bases, 8 bases remained unmatched. The CDR3: CASSQAWQGGPEAFF. In nucleotides, the CDR3 is TGTGCCAGCAGCCAAGCGTGGCAGGGGGGGCCTGAAGCTTTCTTT.

This clonotype was picked up many times. The chain carries TRBV28 and TRBJ1-5; TRBD1 agrees at 7 bases. This CDR3 contains 15 residues. In germline, CDR1 is MDHEN, CDR2 SYDVKM. Losses at the gene ends were 5 bases for V and 1 base for J; bases not matched to a gene: 5. The CDR3 DNA reads TGTGCCAGCAGTCTTCCGGGACAGAGCAATCAGCCCCAGCATTTT. Translating it yields CASSLPGQSNQPQHF. Based on the CDR3 plus reference TRBV28 and TRBJ1-5, the full variable domain is DVKVTQSSRYLVKRTGEKVFLECVQDMDHENMFWYRQDPGLGLRLIYFSYDVKMKEKGDIPEGYSVSREKKERFSLILESASTNQTSMYLCASSLPGQSNQPQHFGDGTRLSIL.

The chain combines TRBV19 with TRBJ2-1; no reliable D call. Trimming left V 7 bases short and J 7 bases short, with 20 bases between. Germline CDR1 LNHDA, CDR2 SQIVND (reference sequence). The CDR3 runs to 15 residues. The CDR3 DNA reads as TGTGCCAGTACCTTAGGCGGTTCAGGCTTGAATGAGCAGTTCTTC. Protein sequence: CASTLGGSGLNEQFF. The whole variable domain, remainder taken from reference TRBV19 and TRBJ2-1, is DGGITQSPKYLFRKEGQNVTLSCEQNLNHDAMYWYRQDPGQGLRLIYYSQIVNDFQKGDIAEGYSVSREKKESFPLTVTSAQKNPTAFYLCASTLGGSGLNEQFFGPGTRLTVL.

This clonotype was observed a handful of times. As the CDR3 is not closed by the conserved phenylalanine or tryptophan, this likely results from a read error. This sequence joins TRBV10-3 and TRBJ2-5; possible D gene TRBD1, 5 bases. CDR1 ENHRY and CDR2 SYGVKD come from the germline V gene. The ends were cut back, 0 bases at V and 2 bases at J, with 7 bases in the middle. This CDR3 has 14 residues. The CDR3 region has the DNA TGTGCCATCAGTGAGTCGGGGCCGCAAGAGACCCAGTACTCC. This sequence encodes CAISESGPQETQYS.

This chain links TRBV2 with TRBJ1-2, with D perhaps matching TRBD1 (5 bases). The V gene's germline CDR1 is SNHLY and CDR2 FYNNEI. V gave up 6 bases and J gave up 5 bases, with 16 bases separating them. The CDR3 loop spans 14 amino acids. The CDR3 bases are TGTGCCAGCAGCCCGGGCAGGGAAGGGTATGGCTACACCTTC. It translates to CASSPGREGYGYTF. Filled out from reference TRBV2 and TRBJ1-2, the complete variable domain reads EPEVTQTPSHQVTQMGQEVILRCVPISNHLYFYWYRQILGQKVEFLVSFYNNEISEKSEIFDDQFSVERPDGSNFTLKIRSTKLEDSAMYFCASSPGREGYGYTFGSGTRLTVV.

This chain joins TRBV20-1 and TRBJ2-7; a possible D gene is TRBD2 (6 bases). The CDR3 is 14 residues long. V shed 1 base and J shed 3 bases, with 13 bases lying between them. CDR1 is DFQATT and CDR2 is SNEGSKA in the germline V gene (reference sequence). CDR3 sequence: CSARGGGNFYEQYF. In nucleotides, the CDR3 is TGCAGTGCTAGAGGAGGCGGGAACTTCTACGAGCAGTACTTC.

This clonotype was observed at least ten times. The rearrangement links TRBV10-3 to TRBJ2-3; D uncertain. This CDR3 comprises 11 residues. Germline values: CDR1 ENHRY, CDR2 SYGVKD. Trimming removed 2 bases from V and 5 bases from J, with 2 bases in between. The CDR3 bases are TGTGCCATCAGTGAGCTAGATACGCAGTATTTT. Translated, it gives CAISELDTQYF.

This clonotype was observed a few times. The genes are TRBV12-5 and TRBJ2-1; TRBD2 matches 12 bases. This CDR3 is built from 15 residues. CDR1 and CDR2 from the germline V gene are LGHNT and FRNRAP. Trimming cost V 6 bases and J 7 bases; bases outside gene matches: 7. The CDR3, as DNA: TGTGCTAGTGGCCCCGGACTAGCGGGATTTAATGAGCAGTTCTTC. Its protein is CASGPGLAGFNEQFF.

The chain uses TRBV20-1 and TRBJ1-1; possible D gene TRBD1, 5 bases. V lost 3 bases and J 7 bases, leaving 15 bases between the germline ends. The germline gives CDR1 DFQATT, CDR2 SNEGSKA (reference sequence). The CDR3 consists of 13 residues. The CDR3 protein is CSARTAVGLEAFF. For the CDR3, the DNA is TGCAGTGCTAGGACAGCAGTGGGGCTTGAAGCTTTCTTT.

As to this clonotype: A single base separates this from a much larger clone, so it may be a read error. This rearrangement joins TRBV28 to TRBJ2-7; D gene uncertain. The CDR3 consists of 15 residues. Looked up from germline, CDR1 is MDHEN and CDR2 is SYDVKM. Trimming shortened V by 7 bases and J by 7 bases, and 23 bases separated the two germline ends. CDR3 region: CASTHPIGAVLEQYF. DNA of the CDR3: TGTGCCAGCACCCACCCGATAGGAGCCGTCTTGGAGCAGTACTTC.

CDR3: CASSLVRGTGYTF. The CDR3, as DNA: TGTGCCAGCAGCTTGGTGAGGGGGACCGGCTACACCTTC. This chain connects TRBV5-8 to TRBJ1-2; tentative D call: TRBD1 (6 bases). The CDR3 is 13 amino acids. V was pared by 0 bases and J by 8 bases, with 11 bases between. Germline V lookup: CDR1 SGHTS, CDR2 YDEGEE.

The chain couples TRBV6-1 to TRBJ2-7, with D perhaps TRBD1 or TRBD2 (5 bases each). Trimming took off 4 bases at V and 2 bases at J, with 15 bases between the two ends. CDR3 length: 15 amino acids. Per germline, CDR1 MNHNS and CDR2 SASEGT. CDR3 region: CASSVRVGVAYEQYF. CDR3 DNA sequence: TGTGCCAGCAGTGTTCGGGTGGGGGTTGCCTACGAGCAGTACTTC.